The T cell receptor (beta chain) under discussion was sequenced for a study of blood T cells in healthy people across ages. With regard to this clonotype: Since a much larger clone is just one base distant, this may be a read error.

For the second PCR, which ran for about 7 to 11 cycles, a sample-barcoded 5' primer and a J-beta primer mix were used. Each CDR3 protein is one row after TCRdb ran MiXCR on the 5' RACE reads. The sample consists of 700,000 to 850,000 distinct CDR3 sequences, roughly 40% of them appearing once. This CDR3 spans 14 amino acids. In germline, CDR1 is SGHTA, CDR2 FQGTGA. The chain employs TRBV7-3 and TRBJ2-1, with a weak D call TRBD1 (6 bases). The sample was blood. The origin of this receptor is a man between 18 and 29 years old in good health. In DNA form, the CDR3 reads TGTGCCAGCAGCTTAGGGATGGGGGACAATGAGGAGTTCTTC. Its translation is CASSLGMGDNEEFF.